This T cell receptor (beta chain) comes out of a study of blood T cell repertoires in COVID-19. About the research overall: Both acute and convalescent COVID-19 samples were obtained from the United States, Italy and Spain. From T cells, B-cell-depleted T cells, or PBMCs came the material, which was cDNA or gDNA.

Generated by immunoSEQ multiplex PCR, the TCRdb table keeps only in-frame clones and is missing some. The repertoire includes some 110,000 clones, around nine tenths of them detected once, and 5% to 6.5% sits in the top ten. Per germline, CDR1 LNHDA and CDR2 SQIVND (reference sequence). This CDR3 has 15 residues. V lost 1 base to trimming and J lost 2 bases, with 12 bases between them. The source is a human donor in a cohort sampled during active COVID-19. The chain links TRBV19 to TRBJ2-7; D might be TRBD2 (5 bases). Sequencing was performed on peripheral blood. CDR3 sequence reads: CASSIVGVEAYEQYF. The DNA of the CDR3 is TGTGCCAGTAGTATAGTCGGGGTAGAGGCCTACGAGCAGTACTTC.